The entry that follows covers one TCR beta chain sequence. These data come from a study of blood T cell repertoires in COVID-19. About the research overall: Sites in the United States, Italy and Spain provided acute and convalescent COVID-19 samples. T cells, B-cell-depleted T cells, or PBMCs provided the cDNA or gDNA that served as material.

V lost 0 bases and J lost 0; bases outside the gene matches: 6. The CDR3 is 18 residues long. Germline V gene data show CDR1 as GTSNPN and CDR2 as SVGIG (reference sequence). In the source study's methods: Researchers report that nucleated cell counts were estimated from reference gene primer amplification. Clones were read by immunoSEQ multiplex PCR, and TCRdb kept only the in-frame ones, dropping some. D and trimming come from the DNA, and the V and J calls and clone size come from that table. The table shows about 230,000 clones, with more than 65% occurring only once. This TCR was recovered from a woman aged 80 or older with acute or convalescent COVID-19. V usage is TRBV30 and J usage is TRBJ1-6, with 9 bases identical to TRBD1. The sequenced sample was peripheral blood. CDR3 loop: CAWSVSGTGNSYNSPLHF. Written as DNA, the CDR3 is TGTGCCTGGAGTGTCTCCGGGACAGGGAACTCCTATAATTCACCCCTCCACTTT.